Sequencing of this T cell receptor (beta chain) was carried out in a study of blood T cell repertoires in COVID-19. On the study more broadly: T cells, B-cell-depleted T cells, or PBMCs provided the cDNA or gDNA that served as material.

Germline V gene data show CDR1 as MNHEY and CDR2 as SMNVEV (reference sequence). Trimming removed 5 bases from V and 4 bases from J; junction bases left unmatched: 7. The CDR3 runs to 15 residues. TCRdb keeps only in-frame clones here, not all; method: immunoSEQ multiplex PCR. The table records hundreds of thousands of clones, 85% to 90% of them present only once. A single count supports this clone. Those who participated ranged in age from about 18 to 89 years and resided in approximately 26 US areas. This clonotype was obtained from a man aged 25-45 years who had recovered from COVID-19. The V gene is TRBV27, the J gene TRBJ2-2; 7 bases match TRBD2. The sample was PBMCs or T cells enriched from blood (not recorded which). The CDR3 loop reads CASSTRLAGTGELFF. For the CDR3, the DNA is TGTGCCAGCAGTACCCGACTAGCTGGCACCGGGGAGCTGTTTTTT.